Listed below are T cell receptor beta chains from one sample, sequenced in a study of brain T cells in children with intractable seizures. Using immunoSEQ multiplex PCR, the repertoire was profiled, and TCRdb retains in-frame clones only, with some absent. Of hundreds of thousands of clones listed, over 90% are singletons. Sequenced material: peripheral blood, taken roughly 5 months after surgery. These receptors all come from a boy in the first two years of life with tuberous sclerosis and intractable seizures. Each CDR3 is given with its conserved first and last residue. The D gene is left open where the match is weak.

V	J	D	CDR3	DNA
TRBV2	TRBJ1-1	-	CASSEANPEAFF	TGTGCCAGCAGTGAAGCCAACCCTGAAGCTTTCTTT
TRBV6-5	TRBJ2-7	-	CASSYHKEPYEQYF	TGTGCCAGCAGTTACCATAAGGAGCCCTACGAGCAGTACTTC
TRBV3-1/TRBV3-2	TRBJ2-3	-	CASSQGYPFVSSSDTQYF	TGTGCCAGCAGCCAAGGCTACCCCTTCGTAAGTTCTTCAGATACGCAGTATTTT
TRBV15	TRBJ1-1	-	CATSLYPAVPSEAFF	TGTGCCACCAGCCTCTATCCAGCCGTCCCCTCAGAAGCTTTCTTT
TRBV15	TRBJ1-4	-	CATSRDPRVVDEKLFF	TGTGCCACCTCCCGGGACCCCCGCGTTGTAGACGAAAAACTGTTTTTT
TRBV5-1	TRBJ2-2	-	CASSWRSTGPSTGELFF	TGCGCCAGCAGCTGGCGTTCAACGGGACCGAGCACCGGGGAGCTGTTTTTT
TRBV7-9	TRBJ1-2	-	CASSPEPGTTNYGYTF	TGTGCCAGCAGCCCGGAACCAGGGACCACTAACTATGGCTACACCTTC
TRBV19	TRBJ1-5	-	CASRPTDYSNQPQHF	TGTGCCAGTAGACCGACAGACTATAGCAATCAGCCCCAGCATTTT
TRBV4-2	TRBJ1-4	TRBD1	CASSQDGGQAFFPMKKLFF	TGTGCCAGCAGCCAAGACGGAGGACAGGCCTTTTTTCCCATGAAAAAACTGTTTTTT
TRBV5-6	TRBJ2-7	TRBD2	CASSSEPSGSYYEQYF	TGTGCCAGCAGCTCGGAGCCTAGCGGGAGTTATTACGAGCAGTACTTC
TRBV5-1	TRBJ2-5	TRBD2	CASSASGRSGETQYF	TGCGCCAGCAGCGCTAGCGGGAGGTCGGGGGAGACCCAGTACTTC
TRBV11-2	TRBJ1-2	-	CASSLWDGSNYGYTF	TGTGCCAGCAGCTTATGGGACGGTTCTAACTATGGCTACACCTTC
TRBV10-2	TRBJ2-5	-	CASSDLGQDQETQYF	TGCGCCAGCAGTGATCTAGGGCAGGACCAAGAGACCCAGTACTTC